These T cell receptor beta chains were read from a single sample in a study of shared clonotypes between healthy human individuals. Only in-frame clones appear in the TCRdb table, and some are missing; sequencing was by immunoSEQ multiplex PCR. Of about 2.1 million clones in the sample, roughly 91% were seen once. Specimen: naive CD8+ T cells from PBMCs. The receptors were gathered from a man aged 18 to 30 in good health. Some clones in this sample may be carry-over from other donors' samples. Each CDR3 is given with its conserved first and last residue. The order of the fields is J gene, D gene, V gene, clone size, CDR3 DNA, CDR3 protein. D genes are given only for firm matches. Rows give clone size only sometimes, using once, few, many, or a class for an expanded clone.

>TRBJ2-5|TRBD1|TRBV15|NA
TGTGCCACCAGCGGGACAGGGGTGGCGGAGACCCAGTACTTC
CATSGTGVAETQYF
>TRBJ2-3|TRBD2|TRBV2|NA
TGTGCCAGCAGTGATTTAGCGGGAGCGGCAGATACGCAGTATTTT
CASSDLAGAADTQYF
>TRBJ1-1|NA|TRBV13|NA
TGTGCCAGCAGCTTACGGGGGTCTGAAGCTTTCTTT
CASSLRGSEAFF
>TRBJ2-5|NA|TRBV7-7|NA
TGTGCCAGCAGCCAAACCATAAAAGAGACCCAGTACTTC
CASSQTIKETQYF
>TRBJ2-7|NA|TRBV5-6|NA
TGTGCCAGCAGCTTGGGGGTGGCGGGCGGATGGGACGAGCAGTACTTC
CASSLGVAGGWDEQYF
>TRBJ2-5|TRBD2|TRBV25-1|NA
TGTGCCAGCAGTACTAGCGGGAGTGGAGAGACCCAGTACTTC
CASSTSGSGETQYF
>TRBJ1-1|NA|TRBV25-1|few
TGTGCCAGCAGTGAAAGGGGCACTGAAGCTTTCTTT
CASSERGTEAFF
>TRBJ2-7|NA|TRBV19|NA
TGTGCCAGTAGTATCTGGTCGGACAAGAACGAGCAGTACTTC
CASSIWSDKNEQYF
>TRBJ1-2|NA|TRBV28|NA
TGTGCCAGCAACCAACCAGGGAACTATGGCTACACCTTC
CASNQPGNYGYTF
>TRBJ2-7|NA|TRBV7-8|NA
TGTGCCAGCAGCGGCGAAGGGAGCGACGAGCAGTACTTC
CASSGEGSDEQYF
>TRBJ2-7|NA|TRBV25-1|NA
TGTGCCAGCAGTGGTGCCCTTTACGAGCAGTACTTC
CASSGALYEQYF
>TRBJ2-7|TRBD2|TRBV7-8|NA
TGTGCCAGCAGCTTATTGAATAGCGGGAGTTTAGGGGCCGAGCAGTACTTC
CASSLLNSGSLGAEQYF
>TRBJ2-5|TRBD1|TRBV9|NA
TGTGCCAGCAGCGTAGAGGGGACAGGGTCCGTTGAGACCCAGTACTTC
CASSVEGTGSVETQYF
>TRBJ2-3|NA|TRBV29-1|NA
TGCAGCGTTGTCAGGAGAGCTAGCACAGATACGCAGTATTTT
CSVVRRASTDTQYF
>TRBJ2-1|TRBD2|TRBV6-5|NA
TGTGCCAGCAGTACCCCTAGCGGGACCAATGAGCAGTTCTTC
CASSTPSGTNEQFF
>TRBJ2-4|TRBD1|TRBV27|NA
TGTGCCAGCCGAGGACAGGGTTTGTACATTCAGTACTTC
CASRGQGLYIQYF
>TRBJ2-7|NA|TRBV21-1|NA
TGTGCCAGCAGCAACCATTCGAGGGGGAGGCCGGGGGAGCAGTACTTC
CASSNHSRGRPGEQYF
>TRBJ2-3|NA|TRBV9|NA
TGTGCCAGCAGCGTGAGGGCACAGGGTCGCACAGATACGCAGTATTTT
CASSVRAQGRTDTQYF
>TRBJ2-1|NA|TRBV7-8|once
TGTGCCAGCAGCTTAACGGCCTCCTACAATGAGCAGTTCTTC
CASSLTASYNEQFF
>TRBJ2-7|TRBD1|TRBV10-3|NA
TGTGCCATCAGGGGGACAGGGGGCGTTTACGAGCAGTACTTC
CAIRGTGGVYEQYF